This TCR beta chain was recorded in a study of CD8 T cells in Susac syndrome. The V gene's germline CDR1 is MNHEY and CDR2 SVGAGI. The CDR3 length is 14 residues. V lost 2 bases and J 5 bases, leaving 9 bases between the germline ends. CD8+ and CD4+ T cells circulating in blood were sequenced for TCR beta. The TEMRA cells underwent FACS enrichment, while the CD8+ and CD4+ T cells underwent negative isolation. With random hexamers, roughly 0.5 to 1 ug RNA was reverse transcribed. With immunoSEQ multiplex PCR, TCR beta CDR3 was amplified across 54 Vbeta and 13 Jbeta. TCRdb called the immunoSEQ multiplex PCR reads again in MiXCR, with one record for every CDR3 protein. The table includes about 130,000 distinct CDR3 sequences, roughly 89% detected once.

The TCR comes from a human donor with multiple sclerosis. The chain has TRBV6-5 and TRBJ2-2, with D hard to call. Sequenced material: CD8+ T cells from PBMCs. CDR3 DNA sequence: TGTGCCAGCAGTTACGAGAGGTGGACCGGGGAGCTGTTTTTT. It yields the protein CASSYERWTGELFF.